Below are 8 T cell receptor beta chains sequenced from a single sample in a study of blood T cell repertoires in COVID-19. Here immunoSEQ multiplex PCR was the method, and the copy in TCRdb shows in-frame clones only, minus some. The sample carries some 270,000 clones, roughly 85% recorded once. The sequenced sample was PBMCs or T cells enriched from blood (not recorded which). The source of these receptors is a woman aged 50 to 60 with acute COVID-19.

The chain employs TRBV3-1 (or the pseudogene TRBV3-2) and TRBJ1-4; D gene ambiguous. The CDR3 covers 14 residues. In germline, CDR1 is LGHDT, CDR2 YNNKEL (reference sequence). Trimming removed 3 bases at V and 8 bases at J, with 13 bases between. For the CDR3, the DNA is TGTGCCAGCAGCCACGAACCGATGACAGAAAAACTGTTTTTT. Encoded protein: CASSHEPMTEKLFF.

This clone has only one observation. The chain joins TRBV5-6 to TRBJ1-5; 7 nucleotides match TRBD1. The CDR3 extends over 14 amino acids. CDR1 and CDR2 from the germline V gene are SGHDT and YYEEEE. Trimming removed 5 bases from V and 3 bases from J; junction bases left unmatched: 5. The CDR3 DNA sequence: TGTGCCAGCAGTTTTGGACAGGCCAATCAGCCCCAGCATTTT. This translates into CASSFGQANQPQHF.

This chain joins TRBV6-6 and TRBJ2-7; tentatively, D is TRBD2 (5 bases). V was pared by 10 bases and J by 6 bases, with 22 bases between. This CDR3 has 14 residues. Germline V gene lookup returns CDR1 MNHNY and CDR2 SVGAGI (reference sequence). Here the CDR3 reads CATSMTGSVGEQYF. The CDR3 DNA sequence: TGTGCCACCTCGATGACGGGGTCTGTCGGCGAGCAGTACTTC.

The CDR3 DNA is TGTGCCAGCAGCTTGGGGGGATCGGGGAGGTACACTGAAGCTTTCTTT. This codes for CASSLGGSGRYTEAFF. The chain combines TRBV5-4 with TRBJ1-1; D gene unclear. The CDR3 extends over 16 amino acids. Deletions cut 0 bases from V and 3 bases from J, with 15 bases between. Per germline, CDR1 SGHNT and CDR2 YYREEE (reference sequence). Combining the CDR3 with reference TRBV5-4 and TRBJ1-1 gives the whole variable domain ETGVTQSPTHLIKTRGQQVTLRCSSQSGHNTVSWYQQALGQGPQFIFQYYREEENGRGNFPPRFSGLQFPNYSSELNVNALELDDSALYLCASSLGGSGRYTEAFFGQGTRLTVV.

J is TRBJ1-2 and V is TRBV6-4; 9 bases are a match to TRBD1. Germline CDR1 reads MRHNA; CDR2 reads SNTAGT. The CDR3 contains 13 residues. V dropped 6 bases and J dropped 6; count of bases not matched to a gene: 5. Here the CDR3 reads CASSQTGGDGYTF. CDR3 bases: TGTGCCAGCAGCCAGACAGGGGGGGATGGCTACACCTTC.

Only one count was recorded for this clone. The chain joins TRBV4-2 to TRBJ2-7; D gene uncertain. The CDR3 loop spans 13 amino acids. Germline V CDR1 and CDR2: LGHNA, YNFKEQ. V was trimmed by 0 bases and J by 4 bases, leaving 7 bases between them. CDR3 DNA sequence: TGTGCCAGCAGCCAAGAGGCGGAATACGAGCAGTACTTC. It yields the protein CASSQEAEYEQYF.

The rearrangement joins TRBV5-4 to TRBJ1-1, with 9 bases lining up with TRBD1. The CDR3 length is 15 residues. V dropped 4 bases and J dropped 4; count of bases not matched to a gene: 8. Germline CDR1 and CDR2: SGHNT and YYREEE (reference sequence). CDR3 DNA sequence: TGTGCCAGCAGCACCCGGGACAGGGCTAGCACTGAAGCTTTCTTT. As protein: CASSTRDRASTEAFF.

This clone was picked up one time. The V gene is TRBV10-1, the J gene TRBJ1-1; D perhaps matches TRBD1 (5 bases). Germline CDR1 is WNHNN and CDR2 is SYGVQD (reference sequence). V lost 4 bases and J 5 bases, leaving 11 bases between the germline ends. The CDR3 has 13 residues. In DNA form, the CDR3 reads TGCGCCAGCAGTGTTGACAGTATTACTGAAGCTTTCTTT. Protein product: CASSVDSITEAFF.